These 19 T cell receptor beta chains originate from one sample sequenced in a study of blood T cell repertoires in COVID-19. Measured with immunoSEQ multiplex PCR; TCRdb has only the in-frame clones, and not every one. The table includes 100,000 to 150,000 clones, around 81% detected once. Sequences were obtained from peripheral blood. These receptors came from an older woman with active or convalescent COVID-19.

The gene calls are TRBV9 and TRBJ2-3; 9 bases are shared with TRBD1. This CDR3 region has 17 residues. Trimming cost V 5 bases and J 2 bases; bases outside gene matches: 12. From germline, CDR1 is SGDLS and CDR2 YYNGEE. The CDR3 here is CASSSPKDRGDTDTQYF. CDR3 sequence (DNA): TGTGCCAGCAGTTCACCCAAGGACAGGGGAGACACAGATACGCAGTATTTT.

This rearrangement joins TRBV12-5 to TRBJ2-3, with D possibly TRBD1 on 6 matching bases. V gave up 7 bases and J gave up 2 bases, with 13 bases separating them. CDR1 LGHNT and CDR2 FRNRAP come from the germline V gene. The CDR3 covers 14 residues. In DNA, the CDR3 is TGTGCTAGTGCCATGACAGGTCCCACAGATACGCAGTATTTT. This translates into CASAMTGPTDTQYF. Together with reference TRBV12-5 and TRBJ2-3, the CDR3 gives the full variable domain: DARVTQTPRHKVTEMGQEVTMRCQPILGHNTVFWYRQTMMQGLELLAYFRNRAPLDDSGMPKDRFSAEMPDATLATLKIQPSEPRDSAVYFCASAMTGPTDTQYFGPGTRLTVL.

This clone appeared once. The CDR3 is CAWSVGLLRTSYEQYF. The CDR3 region has the DNA TGTGCCTGGAGTGTGGGGTTGTTACGGACTTCCTACGAGCAGTACTTC. This sequence joins TRBV30 and TRBJ2-7; weak D call: TRBD2 (5 bases). Germline V gene data show CDR1 as GTSNPN and CDR2 as SVGIG (reference sequence). Trimming stripped 0 bases from V and 1 base from J, with 16 bases between. The CDR3 has 16 residues.

About this clone itself: The same CDR3 also results from other DNA sequences found in this sample. The genes are TRBV7-2 and TRBJ1-1; D is ambiguous. The V end was cut by 1 base, the J end by 0 bases, with 9 bases between. This CDR3 contains 15 residues. Per germline, CDR1 SGHTA and CDR2 FQGNSA. This chain's CDR3 is CASSLVAGMNTEAFF. In nucleotides, the CDR3 is TGTGCCAGCAGCTTAGTCGCAGGTATGAACACTGAAGCTTTCTTT.

V and J are TRBV3-1 (or the pseudogene TRBV3-2) and TRBJ1-5; 7 positions agree with TRBD1. The CDR3 extends over 15 amino acids. The V gene end was trimmed by 0 bases and the J gene end by 5 bases; junction bases not matched to a gene: 4. The germline gives CDR1 LGHDT, CDR2 YNNKEL (reference sequence). The CDR3 DNA sequence: TGTGCCAGCAGCCAAGATCTAGGACAGGATCAGCCCCAGCATTTT. Translation gives CASSQDLGQDQPQHF.

This clone was seen a few times. The chain links TRBV28 to TRBJ1-2; D is undetermined. This CDR3 has 13 amino acids. Trimming left V 7 bases short and J 4 bases short, with 13 bases between. Germline V gene lookup returns CDR1 MDHEN and CDR2 SYDVKM. The CDR3 region has the DNA TGTGCCAGCACCTCAACGCTAGTCTATGGCTACACCTTC. It specifies CASTSTLVYGYTF.

This chain connects TRBV5-4 to TRBJ1-2; 7 bases agree with TRBD1. Trimming cost V 4 bases and J 6 bases; bases outside gene matches: 18. The CDR3 sequence is 17 residues long. Looked up from germline, CDR1 is SGHNT and CDR2 is YYREEE (reference sequence). CDR3 loop: CASSPRQGIGSMDGYTF. As DNA, the CDR3 is TGTGCCAGCAGCCCTCGACAGGGAATCGGTTCTATGGATGGCTACACCTTC.

The chain is built from TRBV2 and TRBJ1-5, with a weak D call TRBD1 (5 bases). Germline V gives CDR1 SNHLY, CDR2 FYNNEI. The germline V and J ends were trimmed by 1 base and 2 bases, with 6 bases remaining between them. The CDR3 is 14 residues long. Here the CDR3 reads CASSEEQGNQPQHF. As DNA, the CDR3 is TGTGCCAGCAGTGAAGAACAGGGCAATCAGCCCCAGCATTTT. The full variable domain, rest sourced from reference TRBV2 and TRBJ1-5, is EPEVTQTPSHQVTQMGQEVILRCVPISNHLYFYWYRQILGQKVEFLVSFYNNEISEKSEIFDDQFSVERPDGSNFTLKIRSTKLEDSAMYFCASSEEQGNQPQHFGDGTRLSIL.

V is TRBV5-6 and J is TRBJ1-1; 9 nucleotides match TRBD1. The CDR3 covers 18 residues. Losses at the gene ends were 0 bases for V and 0 bases for J; bases not matched to a gene: 9. Germline CDR1 reads SGHDT; CDR2 reads YYEEEE. The CDR3 bases are TGTGCCAGCAGCTTGGAACAGGGGGCAACGATCATGAACACTGAAGCTTTCTTT. Its translation is CASSLEQGATIMNTEAFF.

In this sample, this clone turned up once. The chain couples TRBV27 to TRBJ2-7, with 11 bases lining up with TRBD2. J was trimmed by 6 bases and V by 6 bases; bases with no gene match: 7. CDR1 and CDR2 from the germline V gene are MNHEY and SMNVEV (reference sequence). This CDR3 spans 14 amino acids. CDR3 sequence: CASRWGLAAREQYF. CDR3 coding DNA: TGTGCCAGCAGATGGGGACTAGCGGCCCGCGAGCAGTACTTC.

There are a few counts of this clone. At the DNA level, this CDR3 is encoded by other sequences in the same sample as well. The chain recombines TRBV2 with TRBJ2-7; 14 bases align to TRBD2. The CDR3 totals 15 residues. CDR1 and CDR2 from the germline V gene are SNHLY and FYNNEI. Trimming at V came to 3 bases and at J to 3 bases, leaving 1 base not matched to a gene. The chain's CDR3 is CASSDGLAGGYEQYV. The CDR3 nucleotides read TGTGCCAGCAGTGACGGACTAGCGGGGGGCTACGAGCAGTACGTC.

This CDR3 reads CASSLQLASNEQFF. In nucleotides, the CDR3 is TGCGCCAGCAGCTTGCAACTAGCCAGCAATGAGCAGTTCTTC. The rearrangement uses TRBV5-1 and TRBJ2-1; a weak D match, TRBD2 (6 bases). The length of the CDR3 is 14 residues. With 1 base removed from V and 6 bases from J, the gap between germline ends came to 11 bases. The germline CDR1 and CDR2 sequences are SGHRS and YFSETQ.

The rearrangement links TRBV7-9 to TRBJ2-7; 8 bases line up with TRBD1. The V gene end was trimmed by 5 bases and the J gene end by 2 bases; junction bases not matched to a gene: 5. The CDR3 covers 14 residues. Germline lookup yields CDR1 SEHNR and CDR2 FQNEAQ (reference sequence). CDR3 DNA sequence: TGTGCCAGCAGCCCCGGACAGGGCCCCTACGAGCAGTACTTC. Its translation is CASSPGQGPYEQYF.

This rearrangement joins TRBV7-8 to TRBJ2-3; D might be TRBD1 (6 bases). Trimming cost V 3 bases and J 5 bases, with 12 bases left between them. The CDR3 loop spans 14 amino acids. The germline V gene encodes CDR1 SGHVS and CDR2 FQNEAQ. The CDR3: CASSFSRDKDTQYF. The CDR3 DNA reads TGTGCCAGCAGCTTTAGCAGGGACAAAGATACGCAGTATTTT.

V usage is TRBV11-2 and J usage is TRBJ2-2; tentatively, D is TRBD1 (6 bases). There are 13 residues in the CDR3. Germline CDR1 reads SGHAT; CDR2 reads FQNNGV. The ends were cut back, 4 bases at V and 6 bases at J, with 9 bases in the middle. The CDR3 bases are TGTGCCAGCAGCTGGAGGACAGCCGGGGAGCTGTTTTTT. The encoded protein is CASSWRTAGELFF.

The chain employs TRBV4-1 and TRBJ1-4, with TRBD1 as a possible D gene (5 bases). Trimming stripped 6 bases from V and 6 bases from J, with 14 bases between. The CDR3 extends over 14 amino acids. Per germline, CDR1 MGHRA and CDR2 YSYEKL. CDR3 coding DNA: TGCGCCAGCAGGCTTGACAGATACGATGAAAAACTGTTTTTT. It is translated as CASRLDRYDEKLFF.

The rearrangement uses TRBV6-4 and TRBJ2-1; TRBD1 agrees at 11 bases. J lost 6 bases, V lost 2 bases, and 0 bases had no gene match. The CDR3 is 14 residues long. Germline V lookup: CDR1 MRHNA, CDR2 SNTAGT. The CDR3 here is CASSDGTGGNEQFF. CDR3 nucleotides: TGTGCCAGCAGTGACGGGACAGGGGGCAATGAGCAGTTCTTC.

The rearrangement links TRBV11-2 to TRBJ2-3; no reliable D call. Germline V CDR1 and CDR2: SGHAT, FQNNGV. The V gene lost 5 bases and the J gene lost 2 bases, with 14 bases spanning the gap. The CDR3 runs to 15 residues. CDR3 sequence (DNA): TGTGCCAGCAGCAAAAGCGCGCTTTTCACAGATACGCAGTATTTT. It yields the protein CASSKSALFTDTQYF.

V and J are TRBV4-1 and TRBJ1-1; TRBD1 might be the D (5 bases). Trimming cost V 3 bases and J 3 bases, with 11 bases left between them. This CDR3 spans 14 amino acids. CDR1 MGHRA and CDR2 YSYEKL come from the germline V gene. This chain's CDR3 is CASSHTTVHTEAFF. As DNA, the CDR3 is TGCGCCAGCAGCCACACGACAGTGCACACTGAAGCTTTCTTT.